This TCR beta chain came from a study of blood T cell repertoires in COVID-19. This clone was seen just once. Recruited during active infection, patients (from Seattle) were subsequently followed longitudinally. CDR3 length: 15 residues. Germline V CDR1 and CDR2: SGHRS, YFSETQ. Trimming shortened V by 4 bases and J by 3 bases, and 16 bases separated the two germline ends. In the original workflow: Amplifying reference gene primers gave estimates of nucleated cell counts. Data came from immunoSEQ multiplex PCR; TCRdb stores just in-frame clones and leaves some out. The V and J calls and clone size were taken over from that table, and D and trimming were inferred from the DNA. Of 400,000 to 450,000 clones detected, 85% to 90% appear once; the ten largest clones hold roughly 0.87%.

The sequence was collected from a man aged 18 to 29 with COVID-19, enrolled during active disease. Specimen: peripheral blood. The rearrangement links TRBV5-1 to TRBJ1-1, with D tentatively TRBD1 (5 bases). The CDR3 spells CASSPVQGSYTEAFF. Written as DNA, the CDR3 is TGCGCCAGCAGCCCCGTCCAGGGTTCGTACACTGAAGCTTTCTTT.